This T cell receptor beta chain is drawn from a study of blood T cells in healthy people across ages. Study findings and constraints: Those diversity estimates obtained from one million T cells were thought to be underestimates. Naive T cell percentage and TCR beta diversity correlated strongly. Long-lived donors carried more naive CD4+ cells and greater diversity than aged donors.

This clonotype was counted only a few times. Antigen specificity is unknown. Caucasian, healthy and from Russia, the donors were aged between roughly 6 and 100. The CDR3 is 13 residues long. V lost 6 bases, J lost 5 bases, and 14 bases lay in between. Germline assignment: CDR1 SGHTA and CDR2 FQGNSA. With a J-beta primer mix and a sample-barcoded 5' primer, a second PCR ran about 6 to 11 cycles. MiXCR, applied by TCRdb to the 5' RACE reads, yields one record per CDR3 protein. The table lists 1.5 million to 2 million distinct CDR3 sequences, over 25% of them singletons. The gene calls are TRBV7-2 and TRBJ2-7, with D unclear. The TCR originated in a woman in her 30s in good health. The sample was blood. The CDR3 spells CASSGVGFNEQYF. The CDR3 nucleotides are TGTGCCAGCAGTGGAGTGGGGTTCAACGAGCAGTACTTC.